The rows below give T cell receptor beta chains drawn from one sample of a study of blood T cell repertoires in COVID-19. Clones were sequenced by immunoSEQ multiplex PCR, and TCRdb holds only the in-frame ones, with some missing. This sample has some 240,000 clones, with about 80% found just once. The sample taken for sequencing was PBMCs or T cells enriched from blood (not recorded which). These receptors were collected from a man aged 45-65 years who had recovered from COVID-19. Both conserved end residues are part of each CDR3. Fields, in order: clone size, J gene, V gene, CDR3 protein. Rows may omit the clone size; those that give it use once, few, many or a size class.

- TRBJ1-5 TRBV7-9 CASSQHSSSQPQHF
- TRBJ1-2 TRBV10-3 CAIRPRDRGSHGYTF
- TRBJ1-6 TRBV9 CASSVAESSYNSPLHF
- TRBJ2-7 TRBV6-5 CASRQGTYEQYF
- TRBJ2-3 TRBV7-3 CASSLSTGGRTDTQYF
- TRBJ2-1 TRBV5-4 CASSLAGQGVWNEQFF
- TRBJ1-2 TRBV3-1/TRBV3-2 CASSRRQASGGYTF
- TRBJ1-2 TRBV25-1 CASSGDRPRDYGYTF
- TRBJ1-3 TRBV7-2 CASSSRLSGLGNTIYF
- TRBJ2-7 TRBV28 CASTLGASGSYEQYF
- TRBJ2-1 TRBV5-1 CASSLDPARDEQFF
- TRBJ1-2 TRBV4-1 CASSQEDTYGYTF
- TRBJ2-6 TRBV7-6 CASSSLANVLTF
few TRBJ1-1 TRBV6-5 CASSIGQGGHPEAFF
- TRBJ1-1 TRBV6-5 CACGLVAVTEAFF
- TRBJ1-1 TRBV15 CATSRRAIGGTEAFF
- TRBJ2-7 TRBV3-1/TRBV3-2 CASSQDPAGNSYEQYF
- TRBJ1-2 TRBV7-2 CASSLGQGYGYTF
once TRBJ2-2 TRBV5-5 CASSLGVAGSTGELFF
- TRBJ1-1 TRBV18 CASSPRTHDDTEAFF
- TRBJ1-3 TRBV3-1/TRBV3-2 CASSGGTALRNTIYF
- TRBJ1-5 TRBV7-8 CASSLGPPGVSNQPQHF
once TRBJ1-2 TRBV3-1/TRBV3-2 CASSLQTGGGGYTF
- TRBJ2-1 TRBV10-3 CAIRGGDSYNEQFF
- TRBJ2-5 TRBV5-1 CASSAGLAGGRQETQYF
once TRBJ1-1 TRBV27 CASRVSGGLPGAFF
once TRBJ2-7 TRBV2 CASNPGGWGPSYEQYF
- TRBJ1-5 TRBV5-6 CASSLKVSSTNQPQHF
- TRBJ2-2 TRBV9 CASSVRATGGKAGELFF
- TRBJ2-7 TRBV15 CATSRGGGDRGTYEQYF
- TRBJ1-6 TRBV5-1 CASSLAGAQSPLHF
- TRBJ1-4 TRBV18 CASSPPSTATNEKLFF
- TRBJ1-5 TRBV6-6 CASSYMEINQPQHF
- TRBJ2-7 TRBV27 CASKTSGSAQYF
- TRBJ2-7 TRBV7-9 CASSLDIGGAYEQYF
- TRBJ1-2 TRBV4-3 CASSQEPGTYGYTF
few TRBJ2-2 TRBV28 CASSLGGNTGELFF
- TRBJ2-7 TRBV7-3 CASSAGQGREQYF
- TRBJ2-7 TRBV27 CASSSSGTSLPYEQYF
- TRBJ2-1 TRBV7-9 CASSNRDRGEQFF
- TRBJ2-7 TRBV19 CASSRPGTSGISSYEQYF
- TRBJ1-1 TRBV28 CASYSSGAFF
- TRBJ2-5 TRBV18 CASSPNLVEQETQYF
- TRBJ2-1 TRBV5-1 CASSLDGGGSNEQFF
- TRBJ1-5 TRBV7-8 CASSTTGGNQPQHF
once TRBJ2-7 TRBV11-2 CASRGTGQYF
- TRBJ1-2 TRBV19 CASSIGGDGYTF
- TRBJ2-5 TRBV29-1 CSVDPPGEKETQYF
- TRBJ1-5 TRBV4-1 CASSQVNTGNQPQHF
- TRBJ2-1 TRBV14 CASSQDQGLARNEQFF